A selection of T cell receptor beta chains follows, all from one sample in a study of T-cell reconstitution after alpha-beta-depleted transplantation in children. From the PCR reads, TCRdb called clonotypes with MiXCR, one entry per CDR3 protein. This sample carries some 350,000 distinct CDR3 sequences, 10% of them seen once, and the ten largest clones take 2% to 2.5%. The starting material was PBMCs from the stem cell graft donor, obtained from the stem cell graft. All receptors come from a human donor who donated a stem cell graft to a child with acute lymphoblastic leukemia. The CDR3 runs from the conserved cysteine through the conserved F or W. A D gene is named only where the DNA matches it firmly. Rows give clone size only sometimes, using once, few, many, or a class for an expanded clone.

clone size	V gene	D gene	J gene	CDR3 protein	CDR3 DNA
many	TRBV20-1	-	TRBJ1-2	CSARSQSANYGYTF	TGCAGTGCTAGGAGCCAGTCAGCTAACTATGGCTACACCTTC
-	TRBV30	-	TRBJ2-1	CAWSGALVPHEQFF	TGTGCCTGGAGTGGCGCCTTGGTCCCGCATGAGCAGTTCTTC
-	TRBV20-1	TRBD2	TRBJ2-7	CSAREVEFGTSGSSSYEQYF	TGCAGTGCTAGAGAAGTTGAGTTTGGGACTAGCGGGAGTTCCTCCTACGAGCAGTACTTC
many	TRBV12-3/TRBV12-4	TRBD1	TRBJ2-7	CASSFGTGAGEQYF	TGTGCCAGCAGTTTTGGGACAGGGGCGGGCGAGCAGTACTTC
few	TRBV6-4	TRBD2	TRBJ2-1	CATLGLAHNEQFF	TGTGCCACCCTCGGACTAGCCCACAATGAGCAGTTCTTC
many	TRBV9	-	TRBJ2-7	CASSVLRWGEQYF	TGTGCCAGCAGCGTACTGCGCTGGGGCGAGCAGTACTTC
few	TRBV29-1	-	TRBJ1-1	CSVEKAGGTEAFF	TGCAGCGTTGAAAAGGCCGGGGGCACTGAAGCTTTCTTT
-	TRBV19	-	TRBJ1-5	CASSNGRRNQPQHF	TGTGCCAGTAGTAATGGCAGAAGAAATCAGCCCCAGCATTTT
-	TRBV7-9	-	TRBJ1-6	CASSLKANSPLHF	TGTGCCAGCAGCTTAAAGGCTAATTCACCCCTCCACTTT
few	TRBV12-3/TRBV12-4	TRBD2	TRBJ2-5	CASIRSGQETQYF	TGTGCCAGCATCCGTAGCGGGCAAGAGACCCAGTACTTC
few	TRBV7-9	TRBD2	TRBJ2-1	CASSFPASGSLNEQFF	TGTGCCAGCAGCTTCCCTGCTAGCGGGAGTTTAAATGAGCAGTTCTTC
many	TRBV20-1	TRBD2	TRBJ2-7	CSANSGIHDEQYF	TGCAGTGCTAACAGCGGGATCCATGACGAGCAGTACTTC
-	TRBV7-2	TRBD1	TRBJ2-2	CASSPGQYTGELFF	TGTGCCAGCAGTCCGGGACAGTACACCGGGGAGCTGTTTTTT
-	TRBV4-3	-	TRBJ2-7	CASSHLLGSYEQYF	TGCGCCAGCAGCCATCTCCTGGGCTCCTACGAGCAGTACTTC
-	TRBV5-4	TRBD2	TRBJ2-3	CASRVGSGRAFGDTQYF	TGTGCCAGCCGCGTGGGTAGCGGGAGGGCCTTTGGAGATACGCAGTATTTT
few	TRBV20-1	TRBD2	TRBJ2-3	CSASKGGGGFGTDTQYF	TGCAGTGCCTCAAAGGGCGGGGGAGGTTTCGGCACAGATACGCAGTATTTT
-	TRBV24-1	-	TRBJ2-1	CATSDLGQPTNEQFF	TGTGCCACCAGTGATTTGGGACAGCCTACCAATGAGCAGTTCTTC
many	TRBV12-3/TRBV12-4	TRBD2	TRBJ2-1	CASSLFSGSSYNEQFF	TGTGCCAGCAGTTTATTTAGCGGGAGCTCCTACAATGAGCAGTTCTTC
-	TRBV27	TRBD1	TRBJ1-5	CASGNPRGQPGGRYLNQPQHF	TGTGCCAGCGGTAACCCCAGGGGGCAGCCAGGGGGCCGCTATCTCAATCAGCCCCAGCATTTT
-	TRBV15	-	TRBJ2-2	CATSRDHPSAANTGELFF	TGTGCCACCAGCAGAGATCATCCTAGCGCGGCGAACACCGGGGAGCTGTTTTTT
few	TRBV15	-	TRBJ2-7	CATSQGPMLSYYEQYF	TGTGCCACCAGCCAGGGACCTATGCTAAGCTACTACGAGCAGTACTTC
-	TRBV4-1	-	TRBJ2-7	CASSFTDRSSYEQYF	TGCGCCAGCAGTTTTACCGACAGGTCCTCCTACGAGCAGTACTTC
many	TRBV7-3	TRBD2	TRBJ2-3	CASSLSGRPSDTQYF	TGTGCCAGCAGCCTTAGCGGGAGGCCCTCCGATACGCAGTATTTT
-	TRBV12-3/TRBV12-4	-	TRBJ2-1	CASRARDFYNEQFF	TGTGCCAGCAGGGCCCGGGACTTTTACAATGAGCAGTTCTTC
few	TRBV5-1	-	TRBJ2-1	CASSSYSSWSYNEQFF	TGCGCCAGCAGCTCCTACTCTAGTTGGTCCTACAATGAGCAGTTCTTC
few	TRBV4-1	-	TRBJ1-5	CASSQGGSNQPQHF	TGCGCCAGCAGCCAAGGAGGGTCCAATCAGCCCCAGCATTTT
few	TRBV5-1	TRBD2	TRBJ2-3	CASSFSGRPTDTQYF	TGCGCCAGCAGCTTTAGCGGGAGGCCCACAGATACGCAGTATTTT
few	TRBV7-3	-	TRBJ2-3	CASSLGGSGTTDTQYF	TGTGCCAGCAGCTTGGGTGGGTCAGGGACAACAGATACGCAGTATTTT
-	TRBV6-2/TRBV6-3	TRBD2	TRBJ2-1	CASSYGTSGSSYNEQFF	TGTGCCAGCAGTTACGGGACTAGCGGGAGCTCCTACAATGAGCAGTTCTTC
-	TRBV3-1	-	TRBJ2-3	CASSQDRDRTTDTQYF	TGTGCCAGCAGCCAAGATCGAGACAGGACCACAGATACGCAGTATTTT
-	TRBV27	TRBD1	TRBJ1-1	CASSFLHRGLEYTEAFF	TGTGCCAGCAGTTTCCTCCACAGGGGGTTGGAGTACACTGAAGCTTTCTTT
-	TRBV7-6	-	TRBJ2-3	CASSPNEDTQYF	TGTGCCAGCAGCCCCAATGAGGATACGCAGTATTTT
-	TRBV9	-	TRBJ2-7	CASSVPELHYEQYF	TGTGCCAGCAGCGTACCAGAGCTCCACTACGAGCAGTACTTC
few	TRBV12-3/TRBV12-4	-	TRBJ1-5	CASSLLRRGVEPQHF	TGTGCCAGCAGTCTCCTGAGAAGGGGCGTAGAGCCCCAGCATTTT
few	TRBV7-9	TRBD1	TRBJ2-7	CASSSLARGPTYEQYF	TGTGCCAGCAGCTCTCTGGCCAGGGGGCCAACCTACGAGCAGTACTTC
-	TRBV4-1	-	TRBJ1-1	CASRLRGGGNTEAFF	TGCGCCAGCAGGCTCCGCGGGGGAGGGAACACTGAAGCTTTCTTT